The entry below gives a single TCR beta chain sequence along with its context. In the same sample, other DNA sequences code for this CDR3. This record comes from a study of blood T cell repertoires in COVID-19. Method: immunoSEQ multiplex PCR; TCRdb's copy keeps in-frame clones and lacks some. The repertoire has about 500,000 clones, 85% to 90% of them found once; the top ten carry roughly 8.3%. Germline V CDR1 and CDR2: MDHEN, SYDVKM. Trimming removed 2 bases from V and 2 bases from J, with 6 bases in between. This CDR3 spans 13 amino acids. The chain recombines TRBV28 with TRBJ1-2; no firm D call. The receptor comes from a woman aged 45-60 years with COVID-19, enrolled during active disease. Sequencing was performed on peripheral blood. The CDR3 DNA is TGTGCCAGCAGTTTACCCGGGAACTATGGCTACACCTTC. Translated, it gives CASSLPGNYGYTF.